This entry describes one TCR beta chain. The repertoire was sequenced with immunoSEQ multiplex PCR; TCRdb's copy has only in-frame clones and lacks some. In the table there are some 66,000 clones, over 80% of which are singletons. The length of the CDR3 is 14 residues. Germline V gene sequence: CDR1 KGHSH, CDR2 LQKENI. The J segment lost 4 bases and the V segment lost 3 bases, leaving 3 bases of the junction unmatched. This entry belongs to a study of blood T cell repertoires in COVID-19. Study context: Samples of COVID-19 (acute and convalescent) were obtained from the United States, Italy and Spain.

Sequenced sample: peripheral blood. The chain joins TRBV18 to TRBJ2-1; 7 positions agree with TRBD1. The clonotype originates from a human donor in a cohort sampled during active COVID-19. CDR3 nucleotides: TGTGCCAGCTCACCGGGACAGAGATACAATGAGCAGTTCTTC. Its protein product is CASSPGQRYNEQFF.